This T cell receptor (beta chain) came from a study of Ad26.COV2.S vaccination and SARS-CoV-2 variants. On this clone: Its antigen is undetermined.

The method was immunoSEQ multiplex PCR; TCRdb's version includes in-frame clones alone and lacks a portion of them. The table records some 180,000 clones, roughly 85% of them present only once. Findings and limits, study-wide: Comparability of non-spike TCR breadth was observed across vaccine and placebo recipients. Analytic work on TCR breadth and depth might have understated the full extent of total T cell responses. Vaccinees showed greater spike-specific TCR breadth than placebo recipients.

This clonotype was obtained from a human donor who had recovered from COVID-19. Specimen: peripheral blood, collected after recovery from COVID-19.

The CDR3 DNA is TGTGCCTGGAGTCCCGACGCTGGAAACACCATATATTTT. Protein: CAWSPDAGNTIYF. This sequence joins TRBV30 and TRBJ1-3; no firm D call. CDR1 GTSNPN and CDR2 SVGIG come from the germline V gene (reference sequence). Trimming took off 2 bases at V and 2 bases at J, with 7 bases between the two ends. The CDR3 covers 13 residues.